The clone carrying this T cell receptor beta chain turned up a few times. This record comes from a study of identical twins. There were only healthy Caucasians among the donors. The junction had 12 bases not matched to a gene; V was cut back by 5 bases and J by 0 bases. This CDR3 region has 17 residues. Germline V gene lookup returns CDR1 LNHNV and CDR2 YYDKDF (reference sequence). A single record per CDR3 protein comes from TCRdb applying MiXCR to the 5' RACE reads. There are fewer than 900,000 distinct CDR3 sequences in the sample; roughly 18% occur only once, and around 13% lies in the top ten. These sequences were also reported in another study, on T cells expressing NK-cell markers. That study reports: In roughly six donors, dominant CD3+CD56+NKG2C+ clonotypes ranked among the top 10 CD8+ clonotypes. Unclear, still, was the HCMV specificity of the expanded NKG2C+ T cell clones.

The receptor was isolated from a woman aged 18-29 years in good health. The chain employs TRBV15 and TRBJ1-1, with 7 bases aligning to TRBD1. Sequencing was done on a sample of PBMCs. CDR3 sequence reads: CATSGKTRGRMNTEAFF. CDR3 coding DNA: TGTGCCACCAGCGGCAAGACCAGGGGGAGAATGAACACTGAAGCTTTCTTT.